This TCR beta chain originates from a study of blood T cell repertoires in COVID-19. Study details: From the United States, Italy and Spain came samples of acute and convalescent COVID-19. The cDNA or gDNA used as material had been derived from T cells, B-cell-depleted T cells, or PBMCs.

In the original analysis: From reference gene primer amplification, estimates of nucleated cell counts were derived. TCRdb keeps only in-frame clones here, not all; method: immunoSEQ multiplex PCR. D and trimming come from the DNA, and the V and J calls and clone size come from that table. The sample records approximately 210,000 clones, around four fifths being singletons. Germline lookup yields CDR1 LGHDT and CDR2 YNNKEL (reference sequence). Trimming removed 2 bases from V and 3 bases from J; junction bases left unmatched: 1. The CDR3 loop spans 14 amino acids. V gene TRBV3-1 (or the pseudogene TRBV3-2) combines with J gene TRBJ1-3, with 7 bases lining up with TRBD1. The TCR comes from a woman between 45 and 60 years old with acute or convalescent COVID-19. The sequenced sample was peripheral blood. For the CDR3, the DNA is TGTGCCAGCAGCCAACCAGGGGGTGGAAACACCATATATTTT. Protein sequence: CASSQPGGGNTIYF.